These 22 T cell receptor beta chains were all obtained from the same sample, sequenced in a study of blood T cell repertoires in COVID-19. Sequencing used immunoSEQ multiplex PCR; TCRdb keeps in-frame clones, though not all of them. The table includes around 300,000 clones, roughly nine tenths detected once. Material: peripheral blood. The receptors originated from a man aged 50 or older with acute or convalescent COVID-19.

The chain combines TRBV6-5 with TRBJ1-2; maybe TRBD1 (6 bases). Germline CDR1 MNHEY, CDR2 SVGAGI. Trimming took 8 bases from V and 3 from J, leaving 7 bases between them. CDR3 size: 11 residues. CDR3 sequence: CASWGHYGYTF. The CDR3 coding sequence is TGTGCCAGCTGGGGGCACTATGGCTACACCTTC.

Here the CDR3 DNA reads TGTGCCAGCTCACCCCGACAGGGGGGTACAGATACGCAGTATTTT. It yields the protein CASSPRQGGTDTQYF. This chain links TRBV18 with TRBJ2-3; 9 bases align to TRBD1. The V gene end was trimmed by 3 bases and the J gene end by 3 bases; junction bases not matched to a gene: 4. The CDR3 contains 15 residues. CDR1 is KGHSH, CDR2 LQKENI, per germline.

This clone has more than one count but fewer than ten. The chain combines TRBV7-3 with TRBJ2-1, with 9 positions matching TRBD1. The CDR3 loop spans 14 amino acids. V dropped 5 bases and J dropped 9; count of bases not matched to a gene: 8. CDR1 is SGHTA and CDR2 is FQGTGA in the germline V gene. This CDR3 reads CASSQYRGLGEQFF. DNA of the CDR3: TGTGCCAGCAGCCAATACAGGGGGCTCGGTGAGCAGTTCTTC.

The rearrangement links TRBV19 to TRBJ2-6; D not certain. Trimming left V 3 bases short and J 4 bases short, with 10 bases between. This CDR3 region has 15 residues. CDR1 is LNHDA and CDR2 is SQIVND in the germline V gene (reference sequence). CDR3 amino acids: CASSIFRSGANVLTF. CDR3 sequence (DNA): TGTGCCAGTAGTATCTTCAGATCCGGGGCCAACGTCCTGACTTTC.

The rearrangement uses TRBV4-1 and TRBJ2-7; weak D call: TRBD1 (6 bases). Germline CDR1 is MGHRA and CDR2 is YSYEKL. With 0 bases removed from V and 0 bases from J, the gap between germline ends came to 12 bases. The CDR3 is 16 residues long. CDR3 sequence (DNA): TGCGCCAGCAGCCAAGACCCCGGGACATACTCCTACGAGCAGTACTTC. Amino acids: CASSQDPGTYSYEQYF.

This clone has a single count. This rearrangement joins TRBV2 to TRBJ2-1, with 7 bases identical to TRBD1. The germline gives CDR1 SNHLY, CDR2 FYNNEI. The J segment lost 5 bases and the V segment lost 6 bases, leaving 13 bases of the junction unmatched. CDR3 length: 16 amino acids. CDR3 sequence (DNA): TGTGCCAGCAGAGCACCCGACAGGGAAGGAAACAATGAGCAGTTCTTC. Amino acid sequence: CASRAPDREGNNEQFF.

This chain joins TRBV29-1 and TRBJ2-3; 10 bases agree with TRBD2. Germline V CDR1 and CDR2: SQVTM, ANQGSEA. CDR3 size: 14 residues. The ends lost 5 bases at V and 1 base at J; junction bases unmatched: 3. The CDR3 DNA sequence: TGCAGCGTTACCGGGACTAGCGGCACAGATACGCAGTATTTT. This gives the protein CSVTGTSGTDTQYF.

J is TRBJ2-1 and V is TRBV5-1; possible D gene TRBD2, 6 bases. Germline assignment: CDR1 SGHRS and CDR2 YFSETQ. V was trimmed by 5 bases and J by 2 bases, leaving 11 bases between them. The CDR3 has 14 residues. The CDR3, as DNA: TGCGCCAGCAGTGGAGGGGAGGCCTACAATGAGCAGTTCTTC. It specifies CASSGGEAYNEQFF. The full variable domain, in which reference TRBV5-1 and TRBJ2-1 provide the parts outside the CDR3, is KAGVTQTPRYLIKTRGQQVTLSCSPISGHRSVSWYQQTPGQGLQFLFEYFSETQRNKGNFPGRFSGRQFSNSRSEMNVSTLELGDSALYLCASSGGEAYNEQFFGPGTRLTVL.

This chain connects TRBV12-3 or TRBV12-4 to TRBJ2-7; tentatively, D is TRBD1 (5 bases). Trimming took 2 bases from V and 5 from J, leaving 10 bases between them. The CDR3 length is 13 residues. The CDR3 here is CASSLRGGHEQYF. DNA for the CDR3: TGTGCCAGCAGTTTAAGGGGTGGGCACGAGCAGTACTTC.

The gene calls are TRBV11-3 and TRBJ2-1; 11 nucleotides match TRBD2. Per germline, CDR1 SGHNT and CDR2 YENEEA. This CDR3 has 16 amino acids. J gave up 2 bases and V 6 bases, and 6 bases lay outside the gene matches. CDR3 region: CASRCSGGAAYNEQFF. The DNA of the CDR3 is TGTGCCAGCAGATGTAGCGGGGGGGCCGCCTACAATGAGCAGTTCTTC. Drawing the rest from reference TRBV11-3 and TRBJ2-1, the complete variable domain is EAGVVQSPRYKIIEKKQPVAFWCNPISGHNTLYWYLQNLGQGPELLIRYENEEAVDDSQLPKDRFSAERLKGVDSTLKIQPAELGDSAVYLCASRCSGGAAYNEQFFGPGTRLTVL.

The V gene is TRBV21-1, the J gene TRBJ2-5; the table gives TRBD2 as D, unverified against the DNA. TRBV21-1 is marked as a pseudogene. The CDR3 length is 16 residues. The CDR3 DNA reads TGTGCCAGCAGCAAGGGAGGGGGGGAACTCCAAGAGACCCAGTACTTC. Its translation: CASSKGGGELQETQYF.

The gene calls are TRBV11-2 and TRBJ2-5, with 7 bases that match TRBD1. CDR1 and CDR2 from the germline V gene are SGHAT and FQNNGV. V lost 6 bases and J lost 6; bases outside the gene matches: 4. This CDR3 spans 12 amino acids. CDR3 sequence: CASRGQEQTQYF. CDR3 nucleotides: TGTGCCAGCAGAGGACAGGAACAGACCCAGTACTTC. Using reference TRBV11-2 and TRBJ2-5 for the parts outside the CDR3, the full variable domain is EAGVAQSPRYKIIEKRQSVAFWCNPISGHATLYWYQQILGQGPKLLIQFQNNGVVDDSQLPKDRFSAERLKGVDSTLKIQPAKLEDSAVYLCASRGQEQTQYFGPGTRLLVL.

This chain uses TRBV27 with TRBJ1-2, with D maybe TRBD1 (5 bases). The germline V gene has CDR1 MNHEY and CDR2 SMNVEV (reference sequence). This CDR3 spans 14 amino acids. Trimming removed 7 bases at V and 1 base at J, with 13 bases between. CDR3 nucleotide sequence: TGTGCCAGCACCAACCTGGGGCATAACTATGGCTACACCTTC. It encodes CASTNLGHNYGYTF.

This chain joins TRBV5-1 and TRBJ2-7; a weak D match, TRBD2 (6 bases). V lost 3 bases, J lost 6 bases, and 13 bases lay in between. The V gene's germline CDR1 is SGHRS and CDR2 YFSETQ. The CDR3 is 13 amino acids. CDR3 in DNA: TGCGCCAGCAGCTGGGTGGCTAGCGCCGAGCAGTACTTC. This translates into CASSWVASAEQYF.

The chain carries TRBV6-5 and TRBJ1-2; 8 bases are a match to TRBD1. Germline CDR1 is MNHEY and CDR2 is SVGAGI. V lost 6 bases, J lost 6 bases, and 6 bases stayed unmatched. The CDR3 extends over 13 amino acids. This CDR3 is CASRRAGGHGYTF. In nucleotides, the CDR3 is TGTGCCAGCAGGCGGGCAGGGGGCCATGGCTACACCTTC.

The CDR3 loop is CASSRGGQGYEQYF. The CDR3 DNA is TGTGCCAGCAGCCGGGGGGGACAGGGTTACGAGCAGTACTTC. The V gene is TRBV14, the J gene TRBJ2-7; the match to TRBD1 covers 9 bases. The CDR3 is made up of 14 amino acids. Trimming cost V 4 bases and J 4 bases; bases outside gene matches: 5. CDR1 is SGHDN and CDR2 is FVKESK in the germline V gene.

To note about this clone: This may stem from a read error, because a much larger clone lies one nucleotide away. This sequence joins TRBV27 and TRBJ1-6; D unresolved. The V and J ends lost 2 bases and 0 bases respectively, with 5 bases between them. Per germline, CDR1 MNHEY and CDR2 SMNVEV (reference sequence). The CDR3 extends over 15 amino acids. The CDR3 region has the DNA TGTGCCAGCAGTTTAGGGAGCTCCTATAATTCACCCCTCCACTTT. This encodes CASSLGSSYNSPLHF.

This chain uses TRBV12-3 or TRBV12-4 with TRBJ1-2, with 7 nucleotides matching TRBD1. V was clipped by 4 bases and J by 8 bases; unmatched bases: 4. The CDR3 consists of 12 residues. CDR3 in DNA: TGTGCCAGCAGTTGGACAGGTAACGGCTACACCTTC. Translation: CASSWTGNGYTF.

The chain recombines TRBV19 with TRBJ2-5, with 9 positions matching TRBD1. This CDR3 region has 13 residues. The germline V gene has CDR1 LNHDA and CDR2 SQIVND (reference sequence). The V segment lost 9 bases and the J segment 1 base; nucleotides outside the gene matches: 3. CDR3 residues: CASRQGVQETQYF. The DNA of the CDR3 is TGTGCCAGCCGACAGGGGGTCCAAGAGACCCAGTACTTC.

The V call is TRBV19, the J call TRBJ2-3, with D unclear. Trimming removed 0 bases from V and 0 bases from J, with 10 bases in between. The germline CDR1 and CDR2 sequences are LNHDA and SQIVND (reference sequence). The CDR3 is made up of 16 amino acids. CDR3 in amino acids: CASSIEAVPSTDTQYF. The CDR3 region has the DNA TGTGCCAGTAGTATAGAGGCAGTTCCTAGCACAGATACGCAGTATTTT.

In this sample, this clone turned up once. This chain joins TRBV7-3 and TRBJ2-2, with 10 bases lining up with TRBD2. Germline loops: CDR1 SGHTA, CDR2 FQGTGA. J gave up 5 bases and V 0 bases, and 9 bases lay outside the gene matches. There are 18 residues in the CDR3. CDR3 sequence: CASSLTTSGPFTTGELFF. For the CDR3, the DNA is TGTGCCAGCAGCTTAACGACTAGCGGGCCCTTTACTACCGGGGAGCTGTTTTTT.

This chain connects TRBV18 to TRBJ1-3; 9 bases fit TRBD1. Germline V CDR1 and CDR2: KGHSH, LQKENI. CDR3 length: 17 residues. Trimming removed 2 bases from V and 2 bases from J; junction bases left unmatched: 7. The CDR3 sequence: CASSPSTGTGTGNTIYF. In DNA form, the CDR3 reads TGTGCCAGCTCACCATCGACTGGGACAGGGACTGGAAACACCATATATTTT.